This T cell receptor (beta chain) was sequenced in a study of response to subunit inactivated influenza vaccine. Study-wide points: There was a suggestion from the authors that each seasonal influenza vaccination recruits few new T cells.

Points on this clonotype: Its specificity is unknown.

MiXCR, run by TCRdb on the RT-PCR reads, gives a single entry per CDR3 protein. The sample holds more than 250,000 distinct CDR3 sequences, 20% to 25% seen once. CDR1 and CDR2 from the germline V gene are SEHNR and FQNEAQ (reference sequence). The CDR3 consists of 17 residues. V was cut by 5 bases and J by 3 bases, with 19 bases left in between. The chain recombines TRBV7-9 with TRBJ2-2; D is perhaps TRBD2 (5 bases). This receptor was taken from a man between 45 and 75 years old who received an inactivated influenza vaccine. The material sequenced was PBMCs from blood, taken less than 22 months after vaccination. The CDR3 nucleotides read TGTGCCAGCAGCCGAGGCGTCGGGGAGAAACACACCGGGGAGCTGTTTTTT. This encodes CASSRGVGEKHTGELFF.